Reported below is one T cell receptor (beta chain). This sample is part of a study of monozygotic twins with inflammatory bowel disease. The CDR3 extends over 12 amino acids. The V gene's germline CDR1 is MNHEY and CDR2 SVGAGI. TCRdb re-analyzed the 5' RACE reads; it lists each CDR3 protein once, without DNA. The sample has a few hundred thousand distinct CDR3 sequences. The receptor comes from a human donor with ulcerative colitis or Crohn's disease, or a healthy co-twin of an affected twin (not recorded which). V usage is TRBV6-5 and J usage is TRBJ1-2; the D call from TCRdb, TRBD1, cannot be confirmed without DNA. The sequencing input was blood. The CDR3 sequence is CASSYRGGGYTF.